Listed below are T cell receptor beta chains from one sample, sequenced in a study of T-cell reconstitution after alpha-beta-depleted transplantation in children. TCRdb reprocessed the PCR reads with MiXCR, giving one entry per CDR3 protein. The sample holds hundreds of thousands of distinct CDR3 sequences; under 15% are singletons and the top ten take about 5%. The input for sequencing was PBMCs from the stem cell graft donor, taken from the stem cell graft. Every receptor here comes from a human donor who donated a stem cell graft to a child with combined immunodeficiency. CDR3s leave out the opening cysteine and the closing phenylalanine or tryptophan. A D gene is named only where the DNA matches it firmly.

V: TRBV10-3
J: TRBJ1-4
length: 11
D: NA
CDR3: AIRQGSDEKLF

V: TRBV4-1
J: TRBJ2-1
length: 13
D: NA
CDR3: ASSQEGGSYNEQF

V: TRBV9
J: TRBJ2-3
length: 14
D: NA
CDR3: ASSYLQGVNADTQY

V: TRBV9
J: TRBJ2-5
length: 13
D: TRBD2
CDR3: ASSVGAGNQETQY

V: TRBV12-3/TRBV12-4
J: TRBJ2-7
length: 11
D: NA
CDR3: ASSLGTKYEQY

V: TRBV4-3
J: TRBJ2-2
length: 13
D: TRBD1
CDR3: ASSQGQGAAGELF

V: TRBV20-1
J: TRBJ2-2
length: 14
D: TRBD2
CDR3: SARPLAGGPTGELF

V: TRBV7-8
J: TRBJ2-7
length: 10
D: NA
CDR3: ASSQSIYEQY

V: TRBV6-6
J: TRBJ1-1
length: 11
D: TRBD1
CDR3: ASSYSQGTEAF

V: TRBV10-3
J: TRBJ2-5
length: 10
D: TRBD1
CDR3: AIGQVGETQY

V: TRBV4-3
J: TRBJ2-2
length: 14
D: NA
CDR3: ASSQDPFTGTGELF

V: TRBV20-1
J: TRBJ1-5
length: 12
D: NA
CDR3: SASWQAANQPQH

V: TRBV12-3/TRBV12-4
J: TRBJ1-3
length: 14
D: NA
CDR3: ASSPTRLSSGNTIY

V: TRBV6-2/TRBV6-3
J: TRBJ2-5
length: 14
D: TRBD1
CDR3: ASSEGTGGIQETQY

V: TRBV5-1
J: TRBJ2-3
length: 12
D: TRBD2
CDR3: ASTAGGFTDTQY

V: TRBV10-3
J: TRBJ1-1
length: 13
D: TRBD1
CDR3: AISEGQGLPTEAF

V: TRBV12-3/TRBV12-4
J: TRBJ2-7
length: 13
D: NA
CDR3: ATAAVLAEKYEQY

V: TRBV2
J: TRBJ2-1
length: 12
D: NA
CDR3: AREVASSYNEQF

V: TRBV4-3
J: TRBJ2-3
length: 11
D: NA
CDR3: ASSRIITDTQY

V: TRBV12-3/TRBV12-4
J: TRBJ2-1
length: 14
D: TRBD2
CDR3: ASSKGLTSGYNEQF

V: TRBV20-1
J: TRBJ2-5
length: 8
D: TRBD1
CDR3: GTGEETQY

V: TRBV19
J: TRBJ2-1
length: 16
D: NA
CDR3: ASSTAGPGGAFHNEQF

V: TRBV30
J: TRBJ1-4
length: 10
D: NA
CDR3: AWLRPPEKLF

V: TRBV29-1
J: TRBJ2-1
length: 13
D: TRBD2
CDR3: SVGPGTSGRNEQF

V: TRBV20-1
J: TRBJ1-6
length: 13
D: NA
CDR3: SALDWQGVDSPLH